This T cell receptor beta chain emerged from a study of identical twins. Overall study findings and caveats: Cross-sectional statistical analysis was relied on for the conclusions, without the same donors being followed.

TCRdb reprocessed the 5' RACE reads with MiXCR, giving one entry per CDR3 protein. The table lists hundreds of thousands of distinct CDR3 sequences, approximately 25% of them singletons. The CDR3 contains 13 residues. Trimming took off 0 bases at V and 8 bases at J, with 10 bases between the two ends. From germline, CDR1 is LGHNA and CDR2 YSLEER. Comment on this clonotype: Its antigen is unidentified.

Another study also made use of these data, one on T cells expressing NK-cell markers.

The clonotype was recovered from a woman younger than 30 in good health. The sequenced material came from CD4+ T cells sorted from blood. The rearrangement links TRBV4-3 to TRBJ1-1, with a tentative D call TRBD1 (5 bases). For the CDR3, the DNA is TGCGCCAGCAGCCAAGATCCCCGGGGCGAAGCTTTCTTT. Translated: CASSQDPRGEAFF.